This TCR beta chain was captured in a study of shared clonotypes between healthy human individuals. In the naive CD8 group, cells lacked CD45RO and were positively selected for CCR7, so terminally differentiated effector memory CD45RA+ cells were left out. Profiling relied on immunoSEQ multiplex PCR, and the TCRdb table lists in-frame clones only, not all of them. Here the sample spans about 2.2 million clones, roughly 95% being singletons. General study results and limits: Sequencing depth was expected to affect clonotype sharing among donors. Researchers sampled blood only, noting tissue repertoires likely differ. With a handful of donors compared, around 4.7% of naive CD4 clonotypes were shared. Naive subsets generally exceeded memory subsets in estimated richness.

A remark on this clone: The antigen is unknown.

With V trimmed by 3 bases and J by 4 bases, 18 bases remained unmatched. Looked up from germline, CDR1 is SGDLS and CDR2 is YYNGEE. The CDR3 has 21 amino acids. Sequenced material: naive CD8+ T cells from PBMCs. The clonotype comes from a man aged 18 to 29 in good health. Some clones in this sample may be carry-over from other donors' samples. J is TRBJ2-1 and V is TRBV9; 14 bases map to TRBD2. The CDR3 region is CASSGSGLAGVGFSTYNEQFF. DNA of the CDR3: TGTGCCAGCAGCGGATCGGGACTAGCGGGAGTGGGATTCTCGACTTACAATGAGCAGTTCTTC.